The rows below give T cell receptor beta chains drawn from one sample of a study of T cell changes during pregnancy in multiple sclerosis. Libraries were prepared by immunoSEQ multiplex PCR; TCRdb keeps only in-frame clonotypes and omits some of them. Here the sample spans about 36,000 clones, about 90% being singletons. This specimen was CD4+ T cells from peripheral blood mononuclear cells, taken after pregnancy. The source is a female donor with multiple sclerosis, enrolled in a pregnancy study. Both conserved end residues are part of each CDR3. Each record gives: CDR3 DNA, CDR3 protein, J gene, clone size, V gene, D gene. A D gene is named only where the DNA matches it firmly. Clone size is given for some rows only: seen once, a few or many times, or a class if the clone is expanded.

CDR3 DNA: TGTGCCAGCAGCTCTAAGGGACTAGCGGGGGGCACAGATACGCAGTATTTT
CDR3 protein: CASSSKGLAGGTDTQYF
J gene: TRBJ2-3
clone size: .
V gene: TRBV7-3
D gene: TRBD2

CDR3 DNA: TGTGCCAGCAGTGAAGCCCCCGGCAGGGGGCAGAACACTGAAGCTTTCTTT
CDR3 protein: CASSEAPGRGQNTEAFF
J gene: TRBJ1-1
clone size: .
V gene: TRBV2
D gene: TRBD1

CDR3 DNA: TGTGCCAGCAGCTTAGAGGGCAGGGGGTGGGAGACCCAGTACTTC
CDR3 protein: CASSLEGRGWETQYF
J gene: TRBJ2-5
clone size: .
V gene: TRBV11-2
D gene: TRBD1

CDR3 DNA: TGTGCCAGCAGTTTCTCAGGGGGCGGAATAAATCAGCCCCAGCATTTT
CDR3 protein: CASSFSGGGINQPQHF
J gene: TRBJ1-5
clone size: .
V gene: TRBV27
D gene: TRBD1

CDR3 DNA: TGTGCCAGCAGCTTAGCGGGGAATAGGGGTGAAAAACTGTTTTTT
CDR3 protein: CASSLAGNRGEKLFF
J gene: TRBJ1-4
clone size: once
V gene: TRBV7-9
D gene: .

CDR3 DNA: TGTGCCAGCAGCTTAGATGGCAGCGTTCCCTCTGGAAACACCATATATTTT
CDR3 protein: CASSLDGSVPSGNTIYF
J gene: TRBJ1-3
clone size: .
V gene: TRBV11-2
D gene: .

CDR3 DNA: TGTGCCAGCTCACCACGGTTAAGAAGTCGTGGAGAAACTGAAGCTTTCTTT
CDR3 protein: CASSPRLRSRGETEAFF
J gene: TRBJ1-1
clone size: .
V gene: TRBV18
D gene: .

CDR3 DNA: TGTGCCAGCAGACCACTTAGCACAGATACGCAGTATTTT
CDR3 protein: CASRPLSTDTQYF
J gene: TRBJ2-3
clone size: .
V gene: TRBV6-5
D gene: .

CDR3 DNA: TGTGCCAGCAGTCTGGGCAGGGGGCATAATGGCTACACCTTC
CDR3 protein: CASSLGRGHNGYTF
J gene: TRBJ1-2
clone size: .
V gene: TRBV6-6
D gene: TRBD1

CDR3 DNA: TGCAGCGTTGAAGTTGCGAACTACGAGCAGTACTTC
CDR3 protein: CSVEVANYEQYF
J gene: TRBJ2-7
clone size: .
V gene: TRBV29-1
D gene: .

CDR3 DNA: TGTGCCAGGGCGAGGGAGGGGCCGCCTCAAGATTCACCCCTCCACTTT
CDR3 protein: CARAREGPPQDSPLHF
J gene: TRBJ1-6
clone size: few
V gene: TRBV7-6
D gene: .

CDR3 DNA: TGCGCCAGCAGCTCGCTTACGCCTAGCGGACCCACAGATACGCAGTATTTT
CDR3 protein: CASSSLTPSGPTDTQYF
J gene: TRBJ2-3
clone size: few
V gene: TRBV5-1
D gene: TRBD2

CDR3 DNA: TGTGCCAGTGCGAACCGGGACAGGGGTGGCACAGATACGCAGTATTTT
CDR3 protein: CASANRDRGGTDTQYF
J gene: TRBJ2-3
clone size: .
V gene: TRBV19
D gene: TRBD1

CDR3 DNA: TGTGCCAGCAGCTTAGACCGGGGGCCCCTCCACTTT
CDR3 protein: CASSLDRGPLHF
J gene: TRBJ1-6
clone size: .
V gene: TRBV7-9
D gene: .

CDR3 DNA: TGTGCCACCAGCAGAGATCGGTGGGGGGACACCGGGGAGCTGTTTTTT
CDR3 protein: CATSRDRWGDTGELFF
J gene: TRBJ2-2
clone size: .
V gene: TRBV15
D gene: .

CDR3 DNA: TGTGCCAGCAGACTCCGGAGTTGGGCTAATGAAAAACTGTTTTTT
CDR3 protein: CASRLRSWANEKLFF
J gene: TRBJ1-4
clone size: few
V gene: TRBV27
D gene: .

CDR3 DNA: TGTGCCAGCAGCCAAGTCACGGACTGGAGCTCCTACGAGCAGTACTTC
CDR3 protein: CASSQVTDWSSYEQYF
J gene: TRBJ2-7
clone size: .
V gene: TRBV14
D gene: .

CDR3 DNA: TGTGCCTTTGACAGCCTAGGGACCCAGTACTTC
CDR3 protein: CAFDSLGTQYF
J gene: TRBJ2-5
clone size: .
V gene: TRBV5-4
D gene: .

CDR3 DNA: TGTGCCAGCAGTTACTCGGGACAGGGATATGGCTACACCTTC
CDR3 protein: CASSYSGQGYGYTF
J gene: TRBJ1-2
clone size: .
V gene: TRBV6-5
D gene: TRBD1

CDR3 DNA: TGTGCCAGCAGCTTAGGAATACCCTTTATGACAGGAGCGAACACTGAAGCTTTCTTT
CDR3 protein: CASSLGIPFMTGANTEAFF
J gene: TRBJ1-1
clone size: .
V gene: TRBV7-9
D gene: .

CDR3 DNA: TGCGCCAGCAGCCCAGGGCGGAGAACCGATAATGAAAAACTGTTTTTT
CDR3 protein: CASSPGRRTDNEKLFF
J gene: TRBJ1-4
clone size: .
V gene: TRBV5-1
D gene: .

CDR3 DNA: TGTGCCAGCAGCTCCCAGCAGGGATCTAACTATGGCTACACCTTC
CDR3 protein: CASSSQQGSNYGYTF
J gene: TRBJ1-2
clone size: medium-sized
V gene: TRBV11-1
D gene: .

CDR3 DNA: TGCGCCAGCAGCTTGGAGCGGGGGTTGAACACTGAAGCTTTCTTT
CDR3 protein: CASSLERGLNTEAFF
J gene: TRBJ1-1
clone size: .
V gene: TRBV5-1
D gene: .

CDR3 DNA: TGCGCCAGCAGCTTGGGGGCAGGGGGCCATTACTCTGGAAACACCATATATTTT
CDR3 protein: CASSLGAGGHYSGNTIYF
J gene: TRBJ1-3
clone size: .
V gene: TRBV5-1
D gene: TRBD1

CDR3 DNA: TGCGCCAGCAGCGCGAGTCGGAGGGACACTGAAGCTTTCTTT
CDR3 protein: CASSASRRDTEAFF
J gene: TRBJ1-1
clone size: .
V gene: TRBV10-1
D gene: .

CDR3 DNA: TGTGCCAGCAGCTCCCCACGGGGTACGGCACTCGACTATGGCTACACCTTC
CDR3 protein: CASSSPRGTALDYGYTF
J gene: TRBJ1-2
clone size: .
V gene: TRBV7-9
D gene: .

CDR3 DNA: TGTGCCAGCAGCTTACTCCAGGGTCCCAACACCGGGGAGCTGTTTTTT
CDR3 protein: CASSLLQGPNTGELFF
J gene: TRBJ2-2
clone size: .
V gene: TRBV11-2
D gene: .

CDR3 DNA: TGTGCCAGCAGGGAGAGGAGGCTAGGCAATGAGCAGTTCTTC
CDR3 protein: CASRERRLGNEQFF
J gene: TRBJ2-1
clone size: .
V gene: TRBV6-1
D gene: .

CDR3 DNA: TGTGCCAGCAGTGGGACAGCCAAGGGGACCCAGTACTTC
CDR3 protein: CASSGTAKGTQYF
J gene: TRBJ2-5
clone size: .
V gene: TRBV7-9
D gene: TRBD1

CDR3 DNA: TGTGCCAGCAGTGAAACAGGGTCCTACGAGCAGTACTTC
CDR3 protein: CASSETGSYEQYF
J gene: TRBJ2-7
clone size: .
V gene: TRBV6-1
D gene: .

CDR3 DNA: TGCGCCAGCAGCTTGGAGATGTCTCGGACAGGGAACTACAATGAGCAGTTCTTC
CDR3 protein: CASSLEMSRTGNYNEQFF
J gene: TRBJ2-1
clone size: once
V gene: TRBV5-1
D gene: TRBD1

CDR3 DNA: TGTGCCAGCAGCCAGATTGGCGGGAGGTCTAAGGAGCAGTTCTTC
CDR3 protein: CASSQIGGRSKEQFF
J gene: TRBJ2-1
clone size: once
V gene: TRBV28
D gene: TRBD2

CDR3 DNA: TGTGCCAGCAGCTGGGGGCAGGGGAGCAATCAGCCCCAGCATTTT
CDR3 protein: CASSWGQGSNQPQHF
J gene: TRBJ1-5
clone size: once
V gene: TRBV27
D gene: .

CDR3 DNA: TGTGCCAGCAGCTGGGGCTCAGGGACTATCTCTGGAAACACCATATATTTT
CDR3 protein: CASSWGSGTISGNTIYF
J gene: TRBJ1-3
clone size: .
V gene: TRBV7-2
D gene: .

CDR3 DNA: TGTGCCAGCATTGGGTACCCGGGGTACGAGCAGTACTTC
CDR3 protein: CASIGYPGYEQYF
J gene: TRBJ2-7
clone size: .
V gene: TRBV28
D gene: .

CDR3 DNA: TGTGCCAGCAGCGTGGGACAGGGGAATAATTCACCCCTCCACTTT
CDR3 protein: CASSVGQGNNSPLHF
J gene: TRBJ1-6
clone size: .
V gene: TRBV9
D gene: TRBD1

CDR3 DNA: TGTGCCAGCAGTGAGTCGGCAGGGCCAGATACGCAGTATTTT
CDR3 protein: CASSESAGPDTQYF
J gene: TRBJ2-3
clone size: .
V gene: TRBV2
D gene: .

CDR3 DNA: TGCGCCAGCAGCTTGGTGGCAGGCCGGGAAAAACTGTTTTTT
CDR3 protein: CASSLVAGREKLFF
J gene: TRBJ1-4
clone size: .
V gene: TRBV5-1
D gene: .

CDR3 DNA: TGTGCCAGCAGTTTACCTCACAGGGGGAATGAGCAGTTCTTC
CDR3 protein: CASSLPHRGNEQFF
J gene: TRBJ2-1
clone size: .
V gene: TRBV28
D gene: TRBD1

CDR3 DNA: TGTGCCAGCGGGACAGGGGTCACAGATACGCAGTATTTT
CDR3 protein: CASGTGVTDTQYF
J gene: TRBJ2-3
clone size: .
V gene: TRBV7-6
D gene: TRBD1

CDR3 DNA: TGTGCCTGGAGTAAAGAGGGGGGGCGTCAGCCCCAGCATTTT
CDR3 protein: CAWSKEGGRQPQHF
J gene: TRBJ1-5
clone size: .
V gene: TRBV30
D gene: .

CDR3 DNA: TGTGCCAGCAAAAGACAGGGTTCCCGGGGGCCTACCGGGGAGCTGTTTTTT
CDR3 protein: CASKRQGSRGPTGELFF
J gene: TRBJ2-2
clone size: .
V gene: TRBV2
D gene: .

CDR3 DNA: TGTGCCACCAGCGCGGACTACGAGCAGTACTTC
CDR3 protein: CATSADYEQYF
J gene: TRBJ2-7
clone size: few
V gene: TRBV15
D gene: .

CDR3 DNA: TGTGCCAGCAGCCGACCTACGACAGGAAATTCACCCCTCCACTTT
CDR3 protein: CASSRPTTGNSPLHF
J gene: TRBJ1-6
clone size: .
V gene: TRBV9
D gene: .

CDR3 DNA: TGTGCCAGCAGCTCCCAGACAGGGATTTTAGAGACCCAGTACTTC
CDR3 protein: CASSSQTGILETQYF
J gene: TRBJ2-5
clone size: .
V gene: TRBV7-2
D gene: TRBD1

CDR3 DNA: TGTGCCAGCCAGGGGGTGGGCAATCAGCCCCAGCATTTT
CDR3 protein: CASQGVGNQPQHF
J gene: TRBJ1-5
clone size: .
V gene: TRBV25-1
D gene: TRBD1

CDR3 DNA: TGTGCCAGCTCACCACTCGGAGACAGCTATGGCTACACCTTC
CDR3 protein: CASSPLGDSYGYTF
J gene: TRBJ1-2
clone size: .
V gene: TRBV18
D gene: .

CDR3 DNA: TGTGCCAGCAGCTTAAGACTAGCGGGGGCAGGGGATACGCAGTATTTT
CDR3 protein: CASSLRLAGAGDTQYF
J gene: TRBJ2-3
clone size: .
V gene: TRBV11-3
D gene: TRBD2

CDR3 DNA: TGTGCCAGCAGCCCTACCGGGACTAGCGGACCCACAGATACGCAGTATTTT
CDR3 protein: CASSPTGTSGPTDTQYF
J gene: TRBJ2-3
clone size: .
V gene: TRBV7-3
D gene: TRBD2

CDR3 DNA: TGTGCCAGTAGTCCAATCAGGTCCGCGACAGGGACGGATGGCTACACCTTC
CDR3 protein: CASSPIRSATGTDGYTF
J gene: TRBJ1-2
clone size: .
V gene: TRBV19
D gene: TRBD1